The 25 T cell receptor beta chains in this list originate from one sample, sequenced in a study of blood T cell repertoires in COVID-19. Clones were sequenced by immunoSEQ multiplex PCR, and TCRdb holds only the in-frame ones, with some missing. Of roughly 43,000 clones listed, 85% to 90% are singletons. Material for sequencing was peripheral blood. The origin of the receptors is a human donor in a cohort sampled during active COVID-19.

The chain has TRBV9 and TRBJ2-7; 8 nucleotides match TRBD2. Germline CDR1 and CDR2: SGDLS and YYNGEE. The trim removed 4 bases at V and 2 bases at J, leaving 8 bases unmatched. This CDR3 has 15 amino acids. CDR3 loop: CASSPAGTSAYEQYF. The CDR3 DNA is TGTGCCAGCAGCCCCGCCGGGACTAGTGCCTACGAGCAGTACTTC.

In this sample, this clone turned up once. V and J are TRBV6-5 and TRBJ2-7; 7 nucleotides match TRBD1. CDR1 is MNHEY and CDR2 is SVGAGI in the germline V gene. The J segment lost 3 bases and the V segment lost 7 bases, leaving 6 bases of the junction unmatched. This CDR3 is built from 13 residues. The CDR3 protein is CASNTGTVYEQYF. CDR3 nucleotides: TGTGCCAGCAATACCGGGACAGTCTACGAGCAGTACTTC.

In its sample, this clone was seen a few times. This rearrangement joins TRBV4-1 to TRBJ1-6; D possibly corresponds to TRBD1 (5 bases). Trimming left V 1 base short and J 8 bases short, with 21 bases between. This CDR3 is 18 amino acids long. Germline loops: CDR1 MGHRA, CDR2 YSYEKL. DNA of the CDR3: TGCGCCAGCAGCCAAGTCGGGTCCCGGGCAGGGAATGATTCACCCCTCCACTTT. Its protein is CASSQVGSRAGNDSPLHF.

In nucleotides, the CDR3 is TGTGCCAGCAGAAGTGACAGCTACGAGCAGTACTTC. This encodes CASRSDSYEQYF. V gene TRBV6-6 combines with J gene TRBJ2-7; a weak D match, TRBD1 (5 bases). The CDR3 consists of 12 residues. The ends were cut back, 6 bases at V and 3 bases at J, with 9 bases in the middle. Germline-derived CDR1 and CDR2 are MNHNY and SVGAGI (reference sequence).

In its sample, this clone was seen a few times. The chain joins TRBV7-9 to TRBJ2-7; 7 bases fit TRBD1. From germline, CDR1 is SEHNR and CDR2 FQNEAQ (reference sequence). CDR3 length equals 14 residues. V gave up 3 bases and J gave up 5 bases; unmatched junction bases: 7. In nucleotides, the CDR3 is TGTGCCAGCAGCTTCCGAGGGGGCCTTGACGAGCAGTACTTC. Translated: CASSFRGGLDEQYF.

CDR3 DNA: TGTGCCAGCACCAACGGGGGGAGTAGCTCCTACGAGCAGTACTTC. Encoded protein: CASTNGGSSSYEQYF. This sequence joins TRBV2 and TRBJ2-7; 7 nucleotides agree with TRBD2. CDR1 SNHLY and CDR2 FYNNEI come from the germline V gene. The CDR3 has 15 residues. The V segment lost 7 bases and the J segment 0 bases; nucleotides outside the gene matches: 9.

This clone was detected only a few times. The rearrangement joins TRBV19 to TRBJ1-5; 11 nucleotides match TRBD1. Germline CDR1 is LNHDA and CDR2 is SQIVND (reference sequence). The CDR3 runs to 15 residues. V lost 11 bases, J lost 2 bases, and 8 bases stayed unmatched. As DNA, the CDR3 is TGTGCCGCCCGGACAGGGGGCCTTGGCAATCAGCCCCAGCATTTT. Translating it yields CAARTGGLGNQPQHF.

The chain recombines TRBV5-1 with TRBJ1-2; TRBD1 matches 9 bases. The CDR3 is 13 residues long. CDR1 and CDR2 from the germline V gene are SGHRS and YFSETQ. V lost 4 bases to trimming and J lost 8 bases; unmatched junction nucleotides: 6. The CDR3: CASSLGDRDGYTF. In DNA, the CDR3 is TGCGCCAGCAGCCTCGGGGACAGGGACGGCTACACCTTC.

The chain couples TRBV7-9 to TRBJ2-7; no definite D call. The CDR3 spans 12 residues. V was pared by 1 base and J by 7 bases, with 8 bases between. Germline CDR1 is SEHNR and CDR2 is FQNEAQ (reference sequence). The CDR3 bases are TGTGCCAGCAGCTTAGGGCCAAGAGAGCAGTACTTC. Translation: CASSLGPREQYF. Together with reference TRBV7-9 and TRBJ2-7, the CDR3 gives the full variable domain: DTGVSQNPRHKITKRGQNVTFRCDPISEHNRLYWYRQTLGQGPEFLTYFQNEAQLEKSRLLSDRFSAERPKGSFSTLEIQRTEQGDSAMYLCASSLGPREQYFGPGTRLTVT.

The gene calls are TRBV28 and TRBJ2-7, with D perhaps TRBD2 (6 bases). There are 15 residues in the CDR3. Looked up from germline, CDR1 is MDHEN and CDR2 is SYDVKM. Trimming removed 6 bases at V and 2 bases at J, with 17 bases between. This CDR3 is CASSPGGVMTYEQYF. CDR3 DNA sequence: TGTGCCAGCAGCCCAGGAGGGGTCATGACCTACGAGCAGTACTTC.

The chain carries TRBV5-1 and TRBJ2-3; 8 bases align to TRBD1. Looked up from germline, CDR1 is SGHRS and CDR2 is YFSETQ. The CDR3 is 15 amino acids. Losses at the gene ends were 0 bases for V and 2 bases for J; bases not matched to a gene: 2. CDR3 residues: CASSLGDRNTDTQYF. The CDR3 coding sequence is TGCGCCAGCAGCTTGGGGGACAGGAACACAGATACGCAGTATTTT.

The CDR3, as DNA: TGTGCCAGCTTCACCGCGGACGGACAGCTCAATCAGCCCCAGCATTTT. This gives the protein CASFTADGQLNQPQHF. This chain joins TRBV28 and TRBJ1-5; D might be TRBD1 (6 bases). V was cut by 8 bases and J by 3 bases, with 20 bases left in between. The germline V gene has CDR1 MDHEN and CDR2 SYDVKM. This CDR3 region has 16 residues.

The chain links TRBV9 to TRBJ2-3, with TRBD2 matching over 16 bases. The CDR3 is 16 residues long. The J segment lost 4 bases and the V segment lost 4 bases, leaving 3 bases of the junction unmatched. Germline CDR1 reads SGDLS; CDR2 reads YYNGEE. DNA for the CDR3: TGTGCCAGCAGCCTGGGACTAGCGGGAGGGCCAGATACGCAGTATTTT. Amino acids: CASSLGLAGGPDTQYF.

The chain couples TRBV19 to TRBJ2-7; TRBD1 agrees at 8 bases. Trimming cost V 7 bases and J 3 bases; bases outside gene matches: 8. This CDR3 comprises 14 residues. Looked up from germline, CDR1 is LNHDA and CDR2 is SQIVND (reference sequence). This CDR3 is CASKQDRGYYEQYF. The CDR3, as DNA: TGTGCCAGTAAACAAGACAGGGGCTACTACGAGCAGTACTTC.

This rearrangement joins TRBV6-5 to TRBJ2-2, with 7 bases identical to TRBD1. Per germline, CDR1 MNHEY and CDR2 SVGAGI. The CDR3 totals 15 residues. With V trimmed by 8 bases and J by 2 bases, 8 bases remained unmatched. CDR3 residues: CASQRTGVNTGELFF. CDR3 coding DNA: TGTGCCAGCCAGCGTACAGGGGTAAACACCGGGGAGCTGTTTTTT.

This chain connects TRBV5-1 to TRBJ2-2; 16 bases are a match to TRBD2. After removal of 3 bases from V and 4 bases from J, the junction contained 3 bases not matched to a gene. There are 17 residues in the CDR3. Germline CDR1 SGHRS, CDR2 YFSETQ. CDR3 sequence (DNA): TGCGCCAGCAGCTCCGGGACTAGCGGGGGGGGCACCGGGGAGCTGTTTTTT. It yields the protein CASSSGTSGGGTGELFF.

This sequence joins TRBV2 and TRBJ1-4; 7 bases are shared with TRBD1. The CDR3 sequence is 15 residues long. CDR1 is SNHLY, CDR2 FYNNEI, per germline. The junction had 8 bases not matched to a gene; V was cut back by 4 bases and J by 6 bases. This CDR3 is CASSAWTGLYEKLFF. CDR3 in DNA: TGTGCCAGCAGTGCCTGGACAGGACTATATGAAAAACTGTTTTTT.

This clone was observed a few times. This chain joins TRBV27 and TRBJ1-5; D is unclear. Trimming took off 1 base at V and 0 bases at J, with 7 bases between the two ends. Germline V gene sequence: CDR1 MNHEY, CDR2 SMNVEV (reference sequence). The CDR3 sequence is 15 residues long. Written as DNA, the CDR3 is TGTGCCAGCAGTTTATGGGGAGATAGCAATCAGCCCCAGCATTTT. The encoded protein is CASSLWGDSNQPQHF.

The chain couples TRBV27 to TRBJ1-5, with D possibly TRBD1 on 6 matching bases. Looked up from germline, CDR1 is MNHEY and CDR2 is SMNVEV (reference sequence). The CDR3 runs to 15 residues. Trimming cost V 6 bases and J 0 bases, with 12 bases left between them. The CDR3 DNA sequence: TGTGCCAGCAGCCTAACAGGGTATAGCAATCAGCCCCAGCATTTT. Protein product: CASSLTGYSNQPQHF.

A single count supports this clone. CDR3 residues: CASSYRQPLGYTF. CDR3 DNA: TGTGCCAGCAGTTACAGACAGCCCCTGGGCTACACCTTC. The V gene is TRBV6-5, the J gene TRBJ1-2, with a weak D call TRBD1 (5 bases). Trimming pared 2 bases from V and 8 bases from J, leaving 12 bases between. Germline CDR1 is MNHEY and CDR2 is SVGAGI. This CDR3 spans 13 amino acids.

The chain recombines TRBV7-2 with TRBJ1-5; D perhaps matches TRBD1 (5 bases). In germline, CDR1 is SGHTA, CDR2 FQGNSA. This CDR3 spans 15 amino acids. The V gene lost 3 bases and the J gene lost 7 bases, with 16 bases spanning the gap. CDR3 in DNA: TGTGCCAGCAGCTTGCAGCCAGGGTTCAGCCAGCCCCAGCATTTT. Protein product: CASSLQPGFSQPQHF.

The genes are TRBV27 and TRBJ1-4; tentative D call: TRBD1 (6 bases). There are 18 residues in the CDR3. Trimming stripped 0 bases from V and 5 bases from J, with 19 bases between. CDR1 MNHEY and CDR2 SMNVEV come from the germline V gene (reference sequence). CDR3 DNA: TGTGCCAGCAGTTTATCCCCTGGGAGGGGGAATTCCAATGAAAAACTGTTTTTT. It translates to CASSLSPGRGNSNEKLFF. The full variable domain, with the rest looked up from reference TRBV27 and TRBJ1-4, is EAQVTQNPRYLITVTGKKLTVTCSQNMNHEYMSWYRQDPGLGLRQIYYSMNVEVTDKGDVPEGYKVSRKEKRNFPLILESPSPNQTSLYFCASSLSPGRGNSNEKLFFGSGTQLSVL.

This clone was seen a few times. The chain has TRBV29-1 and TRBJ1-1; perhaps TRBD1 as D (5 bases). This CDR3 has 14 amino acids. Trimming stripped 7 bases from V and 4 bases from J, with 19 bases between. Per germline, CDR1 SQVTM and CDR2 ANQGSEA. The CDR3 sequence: CSASEGSGSTEAFF. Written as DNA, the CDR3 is TGCAGCGCCAGTGAGGGGTCCGGGAGCACTGAAGCTTTCTTT.

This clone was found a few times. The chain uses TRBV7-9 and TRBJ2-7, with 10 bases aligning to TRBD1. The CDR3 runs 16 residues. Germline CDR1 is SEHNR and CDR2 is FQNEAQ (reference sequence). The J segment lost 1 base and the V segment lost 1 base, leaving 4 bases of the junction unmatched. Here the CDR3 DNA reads TGTGCCAGCAGCTTAGTGGGGACAGGGGAGTCCTACGAGCAGTACTTC. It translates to CASSLVGTGESYEQYF.

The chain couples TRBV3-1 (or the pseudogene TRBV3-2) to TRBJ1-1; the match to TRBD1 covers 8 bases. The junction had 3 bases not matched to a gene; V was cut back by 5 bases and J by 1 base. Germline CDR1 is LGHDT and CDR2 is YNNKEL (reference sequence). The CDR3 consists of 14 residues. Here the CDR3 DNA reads TGTGCCAGCAGCGCCGGGACAGGGAACACTGAAGCTTTCTTT. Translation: CASSAGTGNTEAFF.